The 26 T cell receptor beta chains below all came from one sample that was sequenced in a study of OX40 agonist ivuxolimab in advanced cancers. Using immunoSEQ multiplex PCR, the repertoire was profiled, and TCRdb retains in-frame clones only, with some absent. The data show about 58,000 clones, with 80% to 90% seen just once and roughly 3.7% held by the top ten. The sample was CD4+ or CD8+ T cells sorted from blood, taken in a trial of the OX40 agonist ivuxolimab. These receptor sequences come from an adult with an advanced solid tumor such as melanoma, head and neck, liver or kidney cancer.

The chain recombines TRBV7-8 with TRBJ1-2, with D maybe TRBD1 (6 bases). The CDR3 totals 13 residues. Germline lookup yields CDR1 SGHVS and CDR2 FQNEAQ. V was clipped by 1 base and J by 10 bases, with 13 bases between them. In nucleotides, the CDR3 is TGTGCCAGCAGCTTAGGTTCTGACAGGATCTACACCTTC. This sequence encodes CASSLGSDRIYTF. The full variable domain, with the rest looked up from reference TRBV7-8 and TRBJ1-2, is GAGVSQSPRYKVAKRGQDVALRCDPISGHVSLFWYQQALGQGPEFLTYFQNEAQLDKSGLPSDRFFAERPEGSVSTLKIQRTQQEDSAVYLCASSLGSDRIYTFGSGTRLTVV.

The chain combines TRBV5-1 with TRBJ1-1, with D tentatively TRBD1 (5 bases). Per the germline V gene, CDR1 is SGHRS and CDR2 is YFSETQ. Trimming cost V 3 bases and J 1 base, with 10 bases left between them. There are 14 residues in the CDR3. The CDR3 DNA is TGCGCCAGCAGCTCTAGGGGCGGGAACACTGAAGCTTTCTTT. This sequence encodes CASSSRGGNTEAFF. The full variable domain, in which reference TRBV5-1 and TRBJ1-1 provide the parts outside the CDR3, is KAGVTQTPRYLIKTRGQQVTLSCSPISGHRSVSWYQQTPGQGLQFLFEYFSETQRNKGNFPGRFSGRQFSNSRSEMNVSTLELGDSALYLCASSSRGGNTEAFFGQGTRLTVV.

The CDR3 reads CSVEDNYSYNEQFF. The CDR3 DNA is TGCAGCGTTGAAGATAACTATTCCTACAATGAGCAGTTCTTC. This chain connects TRBV29-1 to TRBJ2-1, with D unclear. The V gene's germline CDR1 is SQVTM and CDR2 ANQGSEA. Trimming shortened V by 0 bases and J by 1 base, and 7 bases separated the two germline ends. The CDR3 spans 14 residues.

V is TRBV7-2 and J is TRBJ1-2; D is possibly TRBD1 (6 bases). Trimming removed 3 bases from V and 8 bases from J, with 13 bases in between. Germline V CDR1 and CDR2: SGHTA, FQGNSA. The CDR3 spans 13 residues. CDR3 DNA: TGTGCCAGCAGCTTTGGGGGCCCTGGCGGCTACACCTTC. Its protein is CASSFGGPGGYTF.

The chain is built from TRBV20-1 and TRBJ1-2; no firm D call. The CDR3 is 11 amino acids. With 0 bases removed from V and 7 bases from J, the gap between germline ends came to 6 bases. Germline V gene data show CDR1 as DFQATT and CDR2 as SNEGSKA (reference sequence). CDR3 nucleotides: TGCAGTGCTAGAGATCGAGGTGGCTACACCTTC. Its protein is CSARDRGGYTF.

This clone was detected once. The same CDR3 can be traced to other DNA sequences in this sample. The chain employs TRBV9 and TRBJ2-1; TRBD1 might be the D (5 bases). CDR3 length: 12 amino acids. Trimming removed 2 bases from V and 8 bases from J, with 8 bases in between. The germline CDR1 and CDR2 sequences are SGDLS and YYNGEE. The CDR3 loop reads CASSVEGDEQFF. CDR3 DNA sequence: TGTGCCAGCAGCGTTGAAGGGGATGAGCAGTTCTTC. The full variable domain, in which reference TRBV9 and TRBJ2-1 provide the parts outside the CDR3, is DSGVTQTPKHLITATGQRVTLRCSPRSGDLSVYWYQQSLDQGLQFLIQYYNGEERAKGNILERFSAQQFPDLHSELNLSSLELGDSALYFCASSVEGDEQFFGPGTRLTVL.

This chain links TRBV5-6 with TRBJ2-3, with D maybe TRBD2 (6 bases). V gave up 5 bases and J gave up 4 bases, with 17 bases separating them. The germline V gene encodes CDR1 SGHDT and CDR2 YYEEEE. The CDR3 runs to 15 residues. The CDR3 bases are TGTGCCAGCAGTCCTGAGCTAGCGCTACCAGATACGCAGTATTTT. This translates into CASSPELALPDTQYF.

This chain connects TRBV28 to TRBJ2-5; the D gene is possibly TRBD2 (6 bases). There are 14 residues in the CDR3. Trimming took 3 bases from V and 7 from J, leaving 15 bases between them. Per germline, CDR1 MDHEN and CDR2 SYDVKM. The CDR3: CASSFGGAGGTQYF. The CDR3 nucleotides read TGTGCCAGCAGTTTTGGAGGGGCTGGGGGGACCCAGTACTTC.

This clone was counted once. This rearrangement joins TRBV5-1 to TRBJ2-5, with a possible D match to TRBD2 (6 bases). The DNA end lines up better with TRBJ2-7; the J call may be wrong. CDR3 length equals 14 residues. Looked up from germline, CDR1 is SGHRS and CDR2 is YFSETQ. The chain's CDR3 is CASSPAGTDLEQYF. CDR3 in DNA: TGCGCCAGCAGCCCAGCCGGGACTGACCTCGAGCAGTACTTC.

The chain is built from TRBV6-4 and TRBJ2-1; weak D call: TRBD2 (6 bases). CDR3 size: 13 residues. Germline lookup yields CDR1 MRHNA and CDR2 SNTAGT. Trimming left V 2 bases short and J 10 bases short, with 12 bases between. Here the CDR3 reads CASSDDWAGEQFF. The CDR3 DNA reads as TGTGCCAGCAGTGACGATTGGGCGGGAGAGCAGTTCTTC.

The chain employs TRBV19 and TRBJ2-5; 12 bases fit TRBD1. After removal of 8 bases from V and 2 bases from J, the junction contained 3 bases not matched to a gene. CDR3 length: 14 amino acids. Germline V CDR1 and CDR2: LNHDA, SQIVND (reference sequence). For the CDR3, the DNA is TGTGCCAGTGGGACAGGGGGCCAACAAGAGACCCAGTACTTC. It yields the protein CASGTGGQQETQYF.

V and J are TRBV5-1 and TRBJ2-2, with 10 nucleotides matching TRBD1. The CDR3 is 16 amino acids. V shed 4 bases, J shed 5 bases, and the junction held 8 bases outside the gene matches. Per the germline V gene, CDR1 is SGHRS and CDR2 is YFSETQ. CDR3 residues: CASSPGTGASTGELFF. CDR3 DNA: TGCGCCAGCAGCCCTGGGACAGGGGCGAGTACCGGGGAGCTGTTTTTT.

The chain links TRBV29-1 to TRBJ2-1; 14 positions agree with TRBD2. Trimming at V came to 6 bases and at J to 6 bases, leaving 16 bases not matched to a gene. The germline gives CDR1 SQVTM, CDR2 ANQGSEA. The CDR3 is made up of 18 amino acids. CDR3 DNA sequence: TGCAGCGTCCCCGGTCTGGGGGTGACTAGCGGGAGGGCCAATGAGCAGTTCTTC. This encodes CSVPGLGVTSGRANEQFF.

The DNA of the CDR3 is TGTGCCAGCAGCTCCAACGTTATCGCCTTTAATGAGCAGTTCTTC. This sequence encodes CASSSNVIAFNEQFF. V is TRBV7-9 and J is TRBJ2-1; D is unclear. V lost 4 bases and J 7 bases, leaving 17 bases between the germline ends. Germline loops: CDR1 SEHNR, CDR2 FQNEAQ (reference sequence). This CDR3 contains 15 residues. Combining the CDR3 with reference TRBV7-9 and TRBJ2-1 gives the whole variable domain DTGVSQNPRHKITKRGQNVTFRCDPISEHNRLYWYRQTLGQGPEFLTYFQNEAQLEKSRLLSDRFSAERPKGSFSTLEIQRTEQGDSAMYLCASSSNVIAFNEQFFGPGTRLTVL.

This chain joins TRBV6-5 and TRBJ1-5; D uncertain. The V end lost 2 bases, the J end lost 0 bases, and 8 bases lay between the germline ends. This CDR3 contains 15 residues. Germline V gene sequence: CDR1 MNHEY, CDR2 SVGAGI. The CDR3 protein is CASSYELYSNQPQHF. The CDR3 DNA sequence: TGTGCCAGCAGTTACGAACTGTATAGCAATCAGCCCCAGCATTTT.

The J gene is TRBJ2-5, the V gene TRBV30; D unresolved. Germline CDR1 is GTSNPN and CDR2 is SVGIG (reference sequence). V was clipped by 2 bases and J by 2 bases, with 12 bases between them. The CDR3 loop spans 14 amino acids. CDR3 nucleotides: TGTGCCTGGAGTAAGGGAAGCAAACAAGAGACCCAGTACTTC. This encodes CAWSKGSKQETQYF.

This chain uses TRBV4-2 with TRBJ2-2; D uncertain. Germline V gene data show CDR1 as LGHNA and CDR2 as YNFKEQ. V lost 0 bases and J lost 7, with 9 bases in between. CDR3 length: 14 amino acids. CDR3 sequence reads: CASSQEPINGELFF. The CDR3 region has the DNA TGTGCCAGCAGCCAAGAACCGATAAACGGGGAGCTGTTTTTT.

V gene TRBV19 combines with J gene TRBJ1-2; 8 bases line up with TRBD1. Per germline, CDR1 LNHDA and CDR2 SQIVND (reference sequence). The CDR3 length is 14 residues. V gave up 5 bases and J gave up 4 bases; unmatched junction bases: 6. CDR3 in amino acids: CASSFRTGIYGYTF. CDR3 coding DNA: TGTGCCAGTAGTTTTAGGACAGGGATCTATGGCTACACCTTC.

This chain connects TRBV30 to TRBJ2-3, with D possibly matching TRBD1 (6 bases). V lost 4 bases, J lost 0 bases, and 8 bases lay in between. The germline CDR1 and CDR2 sequences are GTSNPN and SVGIG (reference sequence). The CDR3 spans 13 residues. CDR3 DNA: TGTGCCTGGACGCAGGGGAGCACAGATACGCAGTATTTT. This translates into CAWTQGSTDTQYF.

The chain employs TRBV28 and TRBJ2-7; TRBD1 matches 8 bases. The V gene's germline CDR1 is MDHEN and CDR2 SYDVKM. The CDR3 extends over 15 amino acids. The V and J ends lost 1 base and 4 bases, in that order; junction bases with no gene match: 6. CDR3 in DNA: TGTGCCAGCAGTTTATCGTGGACAGGGAATTACGAGCAGTACTTC. Encoded protein: CASSLSWTGNYEQYF.

The V and J genes are TRBV7-9 and TRBJ1-1; TRBD1 might be the D (5 bases). The germline V gene has CDR1 SEHNR and CDR2 FQNEAQ (reference sequence). The CDR3 has 12 amino acids. V was shortened by 5 bases and J by 6 bases, with 10 bases between the two germline ends. The CDR3 spells CASSRGSPEAFF. For the CDR3, the DNA is TGTGCCAGCAGCAGGGGTTCGCCTGAAGCTTTCTTT. The full variable domain, rest sourced from reference TRBV7-9 and TRBJ1-1, is DTGVSQNPRHKITKRGQNVTFRCDPISEHNRLYWYRQTLGQGPEFLTYFQNEAQLEKSRLLSDRFSAERPKGSFSTLEIQRTEQGDSAMYLCASSRGSPEAFFGQGTRLTVV.

The J gene is TRBJ2-1, the V gene TRBV2; the match to TRBD2 covers 9 bases. CDR1 and CDR2 (germline): SNHLY, FYNNEI. The V segment lost 1 base and the J segment 7 bases; nucleotides outside the gene matches: 8. The CDR3 consists of 16 residues. The CDR3 DNA follows: TGTGCCAGCAGTGAAGTGAGACTAGCGGTGGGGAATGAGCAGTTCTTC. As protein: CASSEVRLAVGNEQFF. The whole variable domain, remainder taken from reference TRBV2 and TRBJ2-1, is EPEVTQTPSHQVTQMGQEVILRCVPISNHLYFYWYRQILGQKVEFLVSFYNNEISEKSEIFDDQFSVERPDGSNFTLKIRSTKLEDSAMYFCASSEVRLAVGNEQFFGPGTRLTVL.

The genes are TRBV29-1 and TRBJ1-1; D unclear. CDR1 is SQVTM, CDR2 ANQGSEA, per germline. With 4 bases removed from V and 2 bases from J, the gap between germline ends came to 11 bases. The CDR3 loop spans 13 amino acids. The chain's CDR3 is CSVGSQENTEAFF. CDR3 bases: TGCAGCGTTGGTTCGCAGGAAAACACTGAAGCTTTCTTT.

This chain connects TRBV29-1 to TRBJ2-1; 13 positions match TRBD2. CDR1 and CDR2 (germline): SQVTM, ANQGSEA. V lost 3 bases, J lost 2 bases, and 7 bases stayed unmatched. The length of the CDR3 is 17 residues. CDR3 sequence: CSVDTTGTSGAYNEQFF. The CDR3 coding sequence is TGCAGCGTTGATACCACCGGGACTAGCGGGGCCTACAATGAGCAGTTCTTC.

The chain couples TRBV19 to TRBJ2-7; D tentatively reads TRBD1 or TRBD2 (7 bases each). The germline CDR1 and CDR2 sequences are LNHDA and SQIVND (reference sequence). Trimming removed 3 bases from V and 2 bases from J, with 14 bases in between. This CDR3 comprises 15 residues. CDR3 in amino acids: CASSIQGEGPYEQYF. The CDR3 coding sequence is TGTGCCAGTAGTATCCAGGGGGAGGGTCCCTACGAGCAGTACTTC.

V gene TRBV28 combines with J gene TRBJ1-2, with D unclear. V dropped 4 bases and J dropped 7 bases, with 10 bases sitting between them. This CDR3 has 12 residues. Germline V lookup: CDR1 MDHEN, CDR2 SYDVKM. The DNA of the CDR3 is TGTGCCAGCAGTTCGCAATGGGGTGGCTACACCTTC. Its translation: CASSSQWGGYTF.